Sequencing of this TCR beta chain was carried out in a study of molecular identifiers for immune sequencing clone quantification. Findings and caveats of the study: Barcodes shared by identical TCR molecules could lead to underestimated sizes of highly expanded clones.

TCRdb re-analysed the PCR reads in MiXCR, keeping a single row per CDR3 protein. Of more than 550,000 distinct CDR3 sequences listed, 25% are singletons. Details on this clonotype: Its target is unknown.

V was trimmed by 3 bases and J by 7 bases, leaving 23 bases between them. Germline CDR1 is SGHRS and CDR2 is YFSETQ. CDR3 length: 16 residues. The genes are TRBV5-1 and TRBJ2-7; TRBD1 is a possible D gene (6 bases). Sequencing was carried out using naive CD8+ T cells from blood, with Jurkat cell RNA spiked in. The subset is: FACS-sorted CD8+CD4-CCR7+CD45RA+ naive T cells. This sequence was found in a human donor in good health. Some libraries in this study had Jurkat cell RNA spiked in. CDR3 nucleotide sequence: TGCGCCAGCAGCTCTAACAGGGATAGCTCCTACAATGAGCAGTACTTC. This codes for CASSSNRDSSYNEQYF.